These T cell receptor beta chains were read from a single sample in a study of beta chain features in type 1 diabetes. Only in-frame clones appear in the TCRdb table, and some are missing; sequencing was by immunoSEQ multiplex PCR. The top ten clones hold 0.65% of a sample with approximately 160,000 clones, about 8.1% of them seen once. The specimen sequenced was central memory CD4+ T cells from blood. All receptors derive from a man younger than 35 in good health. The CDR3 runs from the conserved cysteine through the conserved F or W. The order of the fields is D gene, V gene, CDR3 protein. D genes are given only for firm matches.

.,TRBV7-2,CASGPQGYQETQYF
.,TRBV18,CASSPSPVPSTDTQYF
.,TRBV11-1,CASSFNPGNQETQYF
.,TRBV7-2,CASSFSLGTSTDTQYF
.,TRBV7-9,CASGTGEARQYF
.,TRBV5-1,CASSLGTRFYEQYF
TRBD1,TRBV7-2,CASSQAWDREIYEQYF
TRBD1,TRBV9,CASSGAGTDYYSGNTIYF
.,TRBV30,CAWSGGLGAAGNTIYF
TRBD1,TRBV7-2,CASSSRDRGLEQYF
.,TRBV6-5,CASSPRESYGYTF
TRBD2,TRBV4-3,CASSQLGLEGEQYF
.,TRBV29-1,CSVEFGGSQPQHF
.,TRBV7-8,CASSPGLQETQYF
TRBD1,TRBV6-1,CASSELTGTPEAFF
.,TRBV30,CAWSFTVVVNEQYF
TRBD1,TRBV5-6,CASSHPTGSLQFF
TRBD1,TRBV9,CASSLRTGGAEKLFF
.,TRBV9,CASSVGLYNSPLHF
TRBD2,TRBV19,CATGGTSGRGSGANVLTF
.,TRBV5-4,CASSLGAGSGELFF
TRBD1,TRBV18,CASSPTGQANTEAFF
TRBD2,TRBV7-9,CASSLPFRLAVNTGELFF
.,TRBV30,CAWSLQRDQPQHF
.,TRBV18,CASSPREDTQYF
TRBD2,TRBV25-1,CASSDSAGGDSGEQYF
.,TRBV6-1,CASSEVRASTGNTIYF
TRBD1,TRBV30,CALGQGLSNQPQHF
.,TRBV7-2,CASSPRITDTQYF
.,TRBV7-8,CASSNRQSNQPQHF
.,TRBV10-3,CAISETGQISDTQYF
.,TRBV12-5,CASGLGAGETQYF
.,TRBV7-6,CASTWAGSYEQYF
.,TRBV9,CASSVTNEQFF
TRBD1,TRBV6-6,CASSFKTGDWRGYTF
.,TRBV7-2,CASSWESTNEKLFF
.,TRBV28,CASTRGGDLETQYF
.,TRBV19,CASRDTQRDGYTF
TRBD1,TRBV5-4,CASSRDSDYGYTF
TRBD1,TRBV7-3,CASSLRDRGTDTQYF
.,TRBV18,CASSPDLGEFSGANVLTF